This T cell receptor (beta chain) emerged from a study of molecular identifiers for immune sequencing clone quantification. This clonotype appeared many times. Its antigen is unidentified. Overall study results and limits: Sizes of clones that are highly expanded could be underestimated (if identical TCR molecules share a barcode).

Germline CDR1 DFQATT, CDR2 SNEGSKA (reference sequence). The CDR3 has 13 amino acids. After removal of 5 bases from V and 6 bases from J, the junction contained 8 bases not matched to a gene. TCRdb ran MiXCR on the PCR reads and lists one entry per CDR3 protein. The top ten clones hold more than 0.8% of a sample with 97,000 or so distinct CDR3 sequences, roughly 24% of them seen once. The sequenced sample was naive CD8+ T cells from blood, with Jurkat cell RNA spiked in. Subset denoted: FACS-sorted CD8+CD4-CCR7+CD45RA+ naive T cells. The chain carries TRBV20-1 and TRBJ1-1, with TRBD1 identical over 8 bases. This sequence originates from a human donor in good health. Some libraries in this study had Jurkat cell RNA spiked in. CDR3 residues: CSARHRDRPEAFF. The CDR3 DNA reads TGCAGTGCTCGACACAGGGACAGGCCTGAAGCTTTCTTT.